This TCR beta chain comes out of a study of cytomegalovirus exposure and HLA in healthy donors. The germline gives CDR1 SGHRS, CDR2 YFSETQ. The CDR3 is 13 amino acids. The V and J ends lost 4 bases and 5 bases, in that order; junction bases with no gene match: 4. Donors counted as nominally healthy when sampled, yet unrecorded immune exposures were likely. For this clone: The antigen is not known.

Study-level results: Among immune exposure information, only CMV serostatus was available. About 87% or about 30% of the time was how often most TCR beta V segments were productive, according to an earlier analysis.

Primers for the PCR totalled 60 Vbeta and 13 Jbeta. Authors' methods: Approximately 83 million unique TCR beta chains, roughly 10 million shared, were counted in a later analysis. Using immunoSEQ multiplex PCR, the repertoire was profiled, and TCRdb retains in-frame clones only, with some absent. V, J and clone size are taken as reported in that table, and D and trimming were inferred from the DNA itself. The data contain around 150,000 clones, roughly 80% of them singletons. Sample: PBMCs. This sequence was found in a girl between 10 and 17 years old in good health and CMV-seropositive. The genes are TRBV5-1 and TRBJ2-5, with 8 nucleotides matching TRBD1. CDR3 sequence: CASSGNRGETQYF. The DNA of the CDR3 is TGCGCCAGCAGCGGAAACAGGGGGGAGACCCAGTACTTC. Filled out from reference TRBV5-1 and TRBJ2-5, the complete variable domain reads KAGVTQTPRYLIKTRGQQVTLSCSPISGHRSVSWYQQTPGQGLQFLFEYFSETQRNKGNFPGRFSGRQFSNSRSEMNVSTLELGDSALYLCASSGNRGETQYFGPGTRLLVL.